This TCR beta chain was retrieved from a study of blood T cell repertoires in COVID-19. Across the whole study: Samples representing acute and convalescent COVID-19 were sourced from the United States, Italy and Spain.

All enrollees were about 18 to 100 years old and from about 25 US areas. Two negative PCRs, clearance, or symptom resolution were required of recovered Cohort 3 donors. The germline V gene has CDR1 MNHEY and CDR2 SVGEGT. V shed 4 bases and J 15 bases; nucleotides not matched to a gene: 9. CDR3 size: 12 residues. Clones were sequenced by immunoSEQ multiplex PCR, and TCRdb holds only the in-frame ones, with some missing. Of approximately 270,000 clones listed, 80% to 90% are singletons. The sequence was collected from a woman in her forties or fifties who had recovered from COVID-19. The rearrangement links TRBV6-2 or TRBV6-3 to TRBJ2-1; 7 nucleotides line up with TRBD2. The sequenced sample was PBMCs or T cells enriched from blood (not recorded which). This CDR3 is CASSFSTSRRFF. The CDR3 DNA sequence: TGTGCCAGCAGTTTTTCGACTAGCAGGCGGTTCTTC.